This T cell receptor beta chain was sequenced during a study of blood T cell repertoires in COVID-19. Across the whole study: PBMCs, B-cell-depleted T cells, or T cells were the source of the cDNA or gDNA that made up the material.

Per germline, CDR1 SGDLS and CDR2 YYNGEE. J gave up 1 base and V 4 bases, and 9 bases lay outside the gene matches. CDR3 size: 16 residues. Method: immunoSEQ multiplex PCR; TCRdb's copy keeps in-frame clones and lacks some. The table has more than 9,500 clones, around 83% seen once. The J gene is TRBJ2-5, the V gene TRBV9, with 8 nucleotides matching TRBD2. Sequenced material: peripheral blood. The receptor was derived from a human donor in a cohort sampled during active COVID-19. The CDR3 DNA reads as TGTGCCAGCAGCAATGGTCTCCGGGGGGGCCAAGAGACCCAGTACTTC. Protein: CASSNGLRGGQETQYF.